This passage covers 17 T cell receptor beta chains from one sample sequenced in a study of response to subunit inactivated influenza vaccine. TCRdb reprocessed the RT-PCR reads via MiXCR and lists one record per CDR3 protein. Counted here are around 480,000 distinct CDR3 sequences, 16% occurring once; the ten biggest clones make up approximately 3%. The specimen was CD4+ T cells sorted from PBMCs, collected less than 30 months after vaccination. The receptor set was obtained from a man between 50 and 69 years old who received an inactivated influenza vaccine.

The chain links TRBV18 to TRBJ2-4; no clear D. In germline, CDR1 is KGHSH, CDR2 LQKENI. The CDR3 spans 15 residues. The germline V and J ends were trimmed by 8 bases and 0 bases, with 14 bases remaining between them. Here the CDR3 DNA reads TGTGCCAGCCATGAGAAGGCTGTAGCCAAAAACATTCAGTACTTC. Its protein is CASHEKAVAKNIQYF.

The chain links TRBV20-1 to TRBJ2-2; D might be TRBD2 (5 bases). The CDR3 runs 15 residues. CDR1 and CDR2 (germline): DFQATT, SNEGSKA (reference sequence). Trimming removed 6 bases from V and 0 bases from J, with 14 bases in between. CDR3 DNA: TGCAGTGCCGAAACCGGACTTACGAACACCGGGGAGCTGTTTTTT. Its protein product is CSAETGLTNTGELFF.

In its sample, this clonotype was seen a few times. The rearrangement uses TRBV29-1 and TRBJ1-2; 9 bases agree with TRBD1. J gave up 6 bases and V 3 bases, and 5 bases lay outside the gene matches. Per the germline V gene, CDR1 is SQVTM and CDR2 is ANQGSEA. The CDR3 runs 13 residues. CDR3 sequence reads: CSVDARQGDGYTF. CDR3 DNA sequence: TGCAGCGTTGATGCCAGACAGGGGGATGGCTACACCTTC.

This chain's CDR3 is CASSSGAAGVGTDTQYF. The DNA for the CDR3 is TGTGCCAGCAGCTCGGGGGCAGCGGGAGTGGGCACAGATACGCAGTATTTT. The V and J genes are TRBV7-9 and TRBJ2-3; 8 bases are a match to TRBD2. CDR3 size: 17 residues. Per the germline V gene, CDR1 is SEHNR and CDR2 is FQNEAQ (reference sequence). V was clipped by 4 bases and J by 1 base; unmatched bases: 10.

A note on this clonotype: Given a much more abundant clone one base away, this may be a read error. V and J are TRBV5-1 and TRBJ2-7; D may be TRBD2 (5 bases). From germline, CDR1 is SGHRS and CDR2 YFSETQ. The CDR3 is made up of 14 amino acids. CDR3 DNA: TGCGCCAGCGTCGAGGGTCCTGCCTCCGACGAGCAGTACTTC. Translated, it gives CASVEGPASDEQYF.

This clonotype was seen only a few times. This rearrangement joins TRBV20-1 to TRBJ2-7, with TRBD2 matching 10 bases. Germline V gives CDR1 DFQATT, CDR2 SNEGSKA (reference sequence). V trimming: 8 bases; J trimming: 0 bases; junction bases outside the gene matches: 13. CDR3 length: 16 amino acids. CDR3 amino acids: CSTHSGRSIFSYEQYF. The CDR3 DNA is TGCAGTACCCATAGCGGGAGGTCTATTTTCTCCTACGAGCAGTACTTC.

This clonotype was found many times. The chain carries TRBV29-1 and TRBJ1-2; weak D call: TRBD1 (6 bases). The CDR3 loop spans 11 amino acids. Per the germline V gene, CDR1 is SQVTM and CDR2 is ANQGSEA. Trimming shortened V by 8 bases and J by 6 bases, and 13 bases separated the two germline ends. The CDR3 loop reads CSSGTIDGYTF. The CDR3 coding sequence is TGCAGCTCCGGGACAATCGATGGCTACACCTTC. The whole variable domain, remainder taken from reference TRBV29-1 and TRBJ1-2, is SAVISQKPSRDICQRGTSLTIQCQVDSQVTMMFWYRQQPGQSLTLIATANQGSEATYESGFVIDKFPISRPNLTFSTLTVSNMSPEDSSIYLCSSGTIDGYTFGSGTRLTVV.

In its sample, this clonotype was seen a few times. The chain joins TRBV29-1 to TRBJ1-5, with TRBD1 matching over 9 bases. The J segment lost 4 bases and the V segment lost 4 bases, leaving 8 bases of the junction unmatched. The length of the CDR3 is 15 residues. Germline CDR1 and CDR2: SQVTM and ANQGSEA. The CDR3, as DNA: TGCAGCGTTGTATACAGGGGGCAAGGGAATCAGCCCCAGCATTTT. Its translation: CSVVYRGQGNQPQHF.

The J gene is TRBJ1-5, the V gene TRBV12-3 or TRBV12-4, with D uncertain. This CDR3 contains 13 residues. The germline V and J ends were trimmed by 5 bases and 5 bases, with 10 bases remaining between them. The DNA for the CDR3 is TGTGCCAGCAGTCCTACGGTGGATCAGCCCCAGCATTTT. It translates to CASSPTVDQPQHF.

The J gene is TRBJ2-1, the V gene TRBV20-1; perhaps TRBD2 as D (7 bases). The V end lost 1 base, the J end lost 0 bases, and 16 bases lay between the germline ends. CDR3 length: 17 residues. The germline gives CDR1 DFQATT, CDR2 SNEGSKA (reference sequence). The CDR3 loop is CSARGPGGTPSYNEQFF. The CDR3 DNA sequence: TGCAGTGCTAGAGGACCGGGGGGCACCCCCTCCTACAATGAGCAGTTCTTC.

This clonotype was counted only a few times. V and J are TRBV20-1 and TRBJ2-3; tentative D call: TRBD2 (5 bases). V lost 0 bases and J 2 bases, leaving 18 bases between the germline ends. The V gene's germline CDR1 is DFQATT and CDR2 SNEGSKA (reference sequence). CDR3 length equals 17 residues. This chain's CDR3 is CSARDQMERRYTDTQYF. In DNA, the CDR3 is TGCAGTGCTAGAGATCAAATGGAGCGGCGTTACACAGATACGCAGTATTTT.

The genes are TRBV9 and TRBJ2-6, with a possible D match to TRBD1 (5 bases). The V gene's germline CDR1 is SGDLS and CDR2 YYNGEE. This CDR3 contains 15 residues. Trimming shortened V by 0 bases and J by 1 base, and 5 bases separated the two germline ends. DNA for the CDR3: TGTGCCAGCAGCGTAGAGGGGTCTGGGGCCAACGTCCTGACTTTC. It is translated as CASSVEGSGANVLTF. The entire variable domain, with the rest obtained from reference TRBV9 and TRBJ2-6, is as follows: DSGVTQTPKHLITATGQRVTLRCSPRSGDLSVYWYQQSLDQGLQFLIQYYNGEERAKGNILERFSAQQFPDLHSELNLSSLELGDSALYFCASSVEGSGANVLTFGAGSRLTVL.

This clonotype was detected ten times or more. The genes are TRBV7-2 and TRBJ2-3, with 9 bases lining up with TRBD2. J gave up 3 bases and V 1 base, and 5 bases lay outside the gene matches. The CDR3 is 16 residues long. In germline, CDR1 is SGHTA, CDR2 FQGNSA. CDR3: CASSLGAGGPTDTQYF. As DNA, the CDR3 is TGTGCCAGCAGCTTAGGGGCGGGGGGGCCAACAGATACGCAGTATTTT. The variable domain in full, with the rest retrieved from reference TRBV7-2 and TRBJ2-3, is GAGVSQSPSNKVTEKGKDVELRCDPISGHTALYWYRQSLGQGLEFLIYFQGNSAPDKSGLPSDRFSAERTGGSVSTLTIQRTQQEDSAVYLCASSLGAGGPTDTQYFGPGTRLTVL.

The CDR3 loop is CASSLKRSADTQYF. CDR3 coding DNA: TGCGCCAGCAGCTTGAAACGGAGCGCAGATACGCAGTATTTT. The chain employs TRBV5-1 and TRBJ2-3; D is ambiguous. The CDR3 has 14 amino acids. Trimming removed 1 base from V and 4 bases from J, with 10 bases in between. Germline V gene lookup returns CDR1 SGHRS and CDR2 YFSETQ.

This clonotype was counted only a few times. DNA of the CDR3: TGTGCCAGCAGCTTACACCGGAACTGGCGGGAGAACAATGAGCAGTTCTTC. Translating it yields CASSLHRNWRENNEQFF. The V and J genes are TRBV7-9 and TRBJ2-1, with 7 bases matching TRBD2. CDR3 size: 17 residues. V was clipped by 2 bases and J by 5 bases; unmatched bases: 12. Germline CDR1 and CDR2: SEHNR and FQNEAQ (reference sequence).

This sequence joins TRBV4-3 and TRBJ2-3; TRBD2 aligns across 7 bases. The length of the CDR3 is 15 residues. The V and J ends lost 1 base and 6 bases, in that order; junction bases with no gene match: 7. CDR1 is LGHNA, CDR2 YSLEER, per germline. The CDR3 loop is CASSQGTSDTDTQYF. For the CDR3, the DNA is TGCGCCAGCAGCCAAGGAACTAGCGACACGGATACGCAGTATTTT.

This rearrangement joins TRBV3-1 to TRBJ2-3, with D possibly called TRBD1 or TRBD2 (5 bases each). This CDR3 spans 14 amino acids. V lost 3 bases to trimming and J lost 3 bases, with 10 bases between them. Germline V gene lookup returns CDR1 LGHDT and CDR2 YNNKEL (reference sequence). The CDR3 DNA sequence: TGTGCCAGCAGCCAGGGCTGGGGGACAGATACGCAGTATTTT. Residues: CASSQGWGTDTQYF.